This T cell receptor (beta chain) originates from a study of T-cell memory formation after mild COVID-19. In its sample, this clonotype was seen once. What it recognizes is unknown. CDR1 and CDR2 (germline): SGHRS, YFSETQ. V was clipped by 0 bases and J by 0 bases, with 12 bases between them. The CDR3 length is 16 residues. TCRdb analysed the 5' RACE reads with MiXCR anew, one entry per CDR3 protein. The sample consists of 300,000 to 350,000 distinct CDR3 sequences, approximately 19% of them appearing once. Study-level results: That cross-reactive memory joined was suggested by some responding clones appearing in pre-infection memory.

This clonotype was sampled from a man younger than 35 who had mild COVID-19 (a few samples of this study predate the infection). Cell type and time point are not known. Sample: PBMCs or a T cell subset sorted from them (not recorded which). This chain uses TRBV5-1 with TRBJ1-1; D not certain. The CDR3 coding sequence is TGCGCCAGCAGCTTGGACCCGGCAGGCATGAACACTGAAGCTTTCTTT. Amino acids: CASSLDPAGMNTEAFF.